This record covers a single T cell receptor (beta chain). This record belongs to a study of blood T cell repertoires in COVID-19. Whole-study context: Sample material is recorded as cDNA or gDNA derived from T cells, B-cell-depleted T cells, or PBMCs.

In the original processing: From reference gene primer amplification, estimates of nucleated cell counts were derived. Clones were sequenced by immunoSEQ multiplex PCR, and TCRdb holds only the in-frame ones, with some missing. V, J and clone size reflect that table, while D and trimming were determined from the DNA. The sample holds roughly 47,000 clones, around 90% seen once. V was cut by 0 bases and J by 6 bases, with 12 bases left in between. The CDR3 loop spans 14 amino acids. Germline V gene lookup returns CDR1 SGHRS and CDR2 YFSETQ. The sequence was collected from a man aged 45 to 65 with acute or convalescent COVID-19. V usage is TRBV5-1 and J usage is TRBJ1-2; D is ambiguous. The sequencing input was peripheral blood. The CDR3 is CASSLGGRADGYTF. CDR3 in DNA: TGCGCCAGCAGCTTGGGAGGGAGGGCGGATGGCTACACCTTC.